The 28 T cell receptor beta chains below come from one sample, sequenced in a study of T cell responses to AZD1222 COVID-19 vaccine. The method was immunoSEQ multiplex PCR; TCRdb's version includes in-frame clones alone and lacks a portion of them. This table holds around 140,000 clones, 90% to 95% found once. The sequenced sample was peripheral blood, obtained on day 0 of AZD1222 vaccination. The receptor source for this set is an adult in good health.

This chain links TRBV10-1 with TRBJ2-5; TRBD1 matches 9 bases. The V gene end was trimmed by 0 bases and the J gene end by 3 bases; junction bases not matched to a gene: 8. This CDR3 contains 17 residues. From germline, CDR1 is WNHNN and CDR2 SYGVQD (reference sequence). CDR3: CASSESPGQGNKETQYF. The CDR3 coding sequence is TGCGCCAGCAGTGAGTCACCCGGACAGGGGAATAAAGAGACCCAGTACTTC.

The chain is built from TRBV29-1 and TRBJ1-2, with D unclear. Germline CDR1 reads SQVTM; CDR2 reads ANQGSEA. V was shortened by 5 bases and J by 2 bases, with 6 bases between the two germline ends. This CDR3 region has 11 residues. CDR3 protein: CSVSVNYGYTF. For the CDR3, the DNA is TGCAGCGTTTCTGTAAACTATGGCTACACCTTC.

This clone was detected a few times. The chain is built from TRBV4-3 and TRBJ1-1; TRBD1 is a possible D gene (5 bases). Germline CDR1 reads LGHNA; CDR2 reads YSLEER. The V and J ends lost 4 bases and 10 bases respectively, with 13 bases between them. This CDR3 contains 12 residues. CDR3 nucleotide sequence: TGCGCCAGCAGCCGGGCCGTGGGACGAGCTTTCTTT. It codes for CASSRAVGRAFF.

The gene calls are TRBV6-2 or TRBV6-3 and TRBJ1-6; 10 positions match TRBD1. The trim removed 4 bases at V and 7 bases at J, leaving 7 bases unmatched. The CDR3 sequence is 16 residues long. Germline V gene data show CDR1 as MNHEY and CDR2 as SVGEGT. The CDR3: CASSFVAGQGNSPLHF. In DNA, the CDR3 is TGTGCCAGCAGTTTTGTTGCGGGACAGGGGAATTCACCCCTCCACTTT.

This sequence joins TRBV7-3 and TRBJ1-1; no firm D call. Per the germline V gene, CDR1 is SGHTA and CDR2 is FQGTGA. The CDR3 has 15 amino acids. The ends were cut back, 11 bases at V and 1 base at J, with 20 bases in the middle. The CDR3 sequence is CASSPEPPGNTEAFF. DNA of the CDR3: TGTGCCTCCTCGCCCGAGCCCCCCGGGAACACTGAAGCTTTCTTT.

The rearrangement uses TRBV11-2 and TRBJ2-1, with TRBD2 identical over 10 bases. Germline trimming cut 5 bases from V and 9 bases from J; bases unmatched to any gene: 7. The CDR3 runs 14 residues. Germline V gene sequence: CDR1 SGHAT, CDR2 FQNNGV. The CDR3 spells CASSPGTSEGEQFF. For the CDR3, the DNA is TGTGCCAGCAGCCCCGGGACTAGCGAAGGTGAGCAGTTCTTC.

The gene calls are TRBV4-2 and TRBJ2-7; a weak D match, TRBD2 (6 bases). Trimming left V 6 bases short and J 2 bases short, with 14 bases between. Germline CDR1 is LGHNA and CDR2 is YNFKEQ. This CDR3 region has 14 residues. The CDR3 nucleotides read TGTGCCAGCAGGGGGGGTGAGGGCCCCTACGAGCAGTACTTC. Its translation is CASRGGEGPYEQYF.

The J gene is TRBJ2-1, the V gene TRBV5-1; D remains unclear. Trimming took 0 bases from V and 6 from J, leaving 13 bases between them. The germline CDR1 and CDR2 sequences are SGHRS and YFSETQ. The CDR3 consists of 15 residues. CDR3 sequence: CASSLAALQPNEQFF. CDR3 nucleotide sequence: TGCGCCAGCAGCTTGGCCGCACTCCAACCCAATGAGCAGTTCTTC.

This chain links TRBV7-3 with TRBJ2-1, with D tentatively TRBD2 (7 bases). Germline CDR1 reads SGHTA; CDR2 reads FQGTGA. CDR3 length: 15 residues. V lost 2 bases, J lost 4 bases, and 12 bases lay in between. The CDR3 region is CASSLGGGLYNEQFF. The CDR3 DNA reads as TGTGCCAGCAGCTTAGGCGGGGGCTTGTACAATGAGCAGTTCTTC. The variable domain in full, completed from reference TRBV7-3 and TRBJ2-1, reads GAGVSQTPSNKVTEKGKYVELRCDPISGHTALYWYRQSLGQGPEFLIYFQGTGAADDSGLPNDRFFAVRPEGSVSTLKIQRTERGDSAVYLCASSLGGGLYNEQFFGPGTRLTVL.

The V gene is TRBV7-9, the J gene TRBJ1-5, with TRBD1 matching 8 bases. This CDR3 is built from 15 residues. V was clipped by 3 bases and J by 6 bases; unmatched bases: 7. The V gene's germline CDR1 is SEHNR and CDR2 FQNEAQ (reference sequence). As DNA, the CDR3 is TGTGCCAGCAGCTTGGACCGGGACAGGAGTCAGCCCCAGCATTTT. Protein: CASSLDRDRSQPQHF.

This clone has only one observation. This rearrangement joins TRBV27 to TRBJ2-7; 8 nucleotides line up with TRBD2. CDR3 length: 14 residues. V gave up 9 bases and J gave up 1 base; unmatched junction bases: 8. Germline assignment: CDR1 MNHEY and CDR2 SMNVEV (reference sequence). The CDR3 loop reads CASTVAGRSYEQYF. CDR3 in DNA: TGTGCCAGTACGGTAGCGGGACGGTCCTACGAGCAGTACTTC.

This chain connects TRBV28 to TRBJ1-2; D unresolved. This CDR3 comprises 11 residues. The V gene's germline CDR1 is MDHEN and CDR2 SYDVKM. The germline V and J ends were trimmed by 7 bases and 6 bases, with 9 bases remaining between them. CDR3 sequence reads: CASTTTDGYTF. As DNA, the CDR3 is TGTGCCAGCACCACAACGGATGGCTACACCTTC.

J is TRBJ1-2 and V is TRBV5-6; no definite D call. V was pared by 0 bases and J by 8 bases, with 14 bases between. The CDR3 spans 14 residues. Per germline, CDR1 SGHDT and CDR2 YYEEEE. The CDR3 spells CASSLARTAIGYTF. For the CDR3, the DNA is TGTGCCAGCAGCTTGGCGAGGACCGCCATAGGCTACACCTTC.

In its sample, this clone was seen a few times. V is TRBV7-2 and J is TRBJ2-5; the D is unclear. Germline V lookup: CDR1 SGHTA, CDR2 FQGNSA. V shed 0 bases and J shed 2 bases, with 10 bases lying between them. CDR3 length equals 15 residues. The CDR3 protein is CASSLAVLGQETQYF. For the CDR3, the DNA is TGTGCCAGCAGCTTAGCCGTCTTAGGGCAAGAGACCCAGTACTTC.

The V gene is TRBV6-5, the J gene TRBJ1-1, with no clear D. The germline gives CDR1 MNHEY, CDR2 SVGAGI. The CDR3 runs to 13 residues. Trimming cost V 6 bases and J 3 bases, with 11 bases left between them. CDR3 residues: CASRFSGYTEAFF. The CDR3 region has the DNA TGTGCCAGCAGATTCTCCGGATACACTGAAGCTTTCTTT.

The chain uses TRBV6-5 and TRBJ2-7; D perhaps matches TRBD2 (6 bases). V was clipped by 1 base and J by 4 bases, with 8 bases between them. There are 13 residues in the CDR3. The germline gives CDR1 MNHEY, CDR2 SVGAGI. The CDR3 region has the DNA TGTGCCAGCAGTTACTACCGGGGGTACGAGCAGTACTTC. Its translation is CASSYYRGYEQYF.

The CDR3 nucleotides read TGTGCCAGCAGCCCGATAGGCACCACTGAAGCTTTCTTT. It codes for CASSPIGTTEAFF. J is TRBJ1-1 and V is TRBV11-2; D gene ambiguous. V was cut by 5 bases and J by 4 bases, with 11 bases left in between. This CDR3 spans 13 amino acids. The germline V gene has CDR1 SGHAT and CDR2 FQNNGV.

The chain employs TRBV19 and TRBJ1-1, with a possible D match to TRBD1 (6 bases). The CDR3 spans 17 residues. Germline assignment: CDR1 LNHDA and CDR2 SQIVND (reference sequence). Deletions cut 3 bases from V and 1 base from J, with 18 bases between. CDR3 nucleotides: TGTGCCAGTAGTATCTTGGGGCCGGGGGGCCCGAACACTGAAGCTTTCTTT. Residues: CASSILGPGGPNTEAFF.

The chain is built from TRBV5-6 and TRBJ1-5; D uncertain. This CDR3 comprises 13 residues. V shed 0 bases and J shed 7 bases, with 8 bases lying between them. Germline lookup yields CDR1 SGHDT and CDR2 YYEEEE. The CDR3 protein is CASSLGRKQPQHF. The DNA of the CDR3 is TGTGCCAGCAGCTTGGGCCGGAAACAGCCCCAGCATTTT.

The chain recombines TRBV11-2 with TRBJ1-6; TRBD1 might be the D (6 bases). CDR1 is SGHAT, CDR2 FQNNGV, per germline. Trimming shortened V by 1 base and J by 6 bases, and 13 bases separated the two germline ends. This CDR3 spans 16 amino acids. CDR3 DNA: TGTGCCAGCAGCTTAGCCAGGGGTCTGATTAATTCACCCCTCCACTTT. Residues: CASSLARGLINSPLHF.

The chain joins TRBV6-5 to TRBJ2-3, with no clear D. The germline CDR1 and CDR2 sequences are MNHEY and SVGAGI. The CDR3 contains 15 residues. The V gene lost 6 bases and the J gene lost 0 bases, with 13 bases spanning the gap. CDR3 residues: CASSSSQTSTDTQYF. The CDR3 coding sequence is TGTGCCAGCAGCAGCTCACAGACTAGCACAGATACGCAGTATTTT.

The chain recombines TRBV7-3 with TRBJ2-3, with 9 bases lining up with TRBD2. CDR3 size: 15 residues. The V and J ends lost 5 bases and 5 bases, in that order; junction bases with no gene match: 8. CDR1 is SGHTA, CDR2 FQGTGA, per germline. The CDR3 loop is CASSRTSATEDTQYF. The CDR3 bases are TGTGCCAGCAGCCGGACTAGCGCCACCGAAGATACGCAGTATTTT.

The chain is built from TRBV5-6 and TRBJ2-7, with 8 positions matching TRBD1. This CDR3 is 14 amino acids long. CDR1 SGHDT and CDR2 YYEEEE come from the germline V gene. Trimming took 3 bases from V and 5 from J; bases not matched to a gene: 7. In DNA, the CDR3 is TGTGCCAGCAGCTCGACAGGGGTTCACGACGAGCAGTACTTC. Translation: CASSSTGVHDEQYF.

The chain carries TRBV7-8 and TRBJ1-5, with D uncertain. The germline V gene encodes CDR1 SGHVS and CDR2 FQNEAQ. CDR3 length equals 13 residues. Trimming removed 1 base from V and 10 bases from J, with 11 bases in between. This CDR3 is CASSLERSGPQHF. CDR3 in DNA: TGTGCCAGCAGCTTAGAGCGGTCGGGTCCCCAGCATTTT.

V usage is TRBV5-1 and J usage is TRBJ2-7, with 9 bases matching TRBD1. Looked up from germline, CDR1 is SGHRS and CDR2 is YFSETQ. CDR3 size: 14 residues. Unmatched junction bases numbered 6, after V lost 4 bases and J lost 4 bases. The CDR3 DNA follows: TGCGCCAGCAGCCCGGGACAGGGCGAGTACGAGCAGTACTTC. Protein: CASSPGQGEYEQYF.

The genes are TRBV5-1 and TRBJ2-7; no reliable D call. Germline-derived CDR1 and CDR2 are SGHRS and YFSETQ. V lost 4 bases and J 5 bases, leaving 13 bases between the germline ends. CDR3 length: 13 amino acids. CDR3 sequence reads: CASSGLGINEQYF. The DNA of the CDR3 is TGCGCCAGCAGCGGCCTGGGGATCAACGAGCAGTACTTC. The variable domain in full, completed from reference TRBV5-1 and TRBJ2-7, reads KAGVTQTPRYLIKTRGQQVTLSCSPISGHRSVSWYQQTPGQGLQFLFEYFSETQRNKGNFPGRFSGRQFSNSRSEMNVSTLELGDSALYLCASSGLGINEQYFGPGTRLTVT.

The rearrangement joins TRBV6-1 to TRBJ2-2; perhaps TRBD2 as D (6 bases). Germline V gene lookup returns CDR1 MNHNS and CDR2 SASEGT. The CDR3 contains 14 residues. Trimming cost V 5 bases and J 4 bases, with 11 bases left between them. CDR3 loop: CASSYSRGTGELFF. CDR3 bases: TGTGCCAGCAGTTATTCGCGGGGCACCGGGGAGCTGTTTTTT.

The chain joins TRBV9 to TRBJ1-5; D perhaps matches TRBD1 (5 bases). V lost 0 bases and J lost 9, with 10 bases in between. This CDR3 has 13 amino acids. Germline V CDR1 and CDR2: SGDLS, YYNGEE. The CDR3 here is CASSVGSGMPQHF. The CDR3 bases are TGTGCCAGCAGCGTAGGGTCAGGGATGCCCCAGCATTTT.